Listed below are T cell receptor beta chains from one sample, sequenced in a study of blood T cell repertoires in COVID-19. Profiling relied on immunoSEQ multiplex PCR, and the TCRdb table lists in-frame clones only, not all of them. The data show tens of thousands of clones, roughly 79% seen once. Sequencing was carried out using peripheral blood. The source is a man between 65 and 79 years old with acute or convalescent COVID-19. Each CDR3 is given with its conserved first and last residue. A D gene is named only where the DNA matches it firmly. Size tells how often a clone was seen (once, few, many) or the class of an expanded clone, and some rows leave it out.

clone_size	j_call	v_call	d_call	cdr3_nt	cdr3_aa
NA	TRBJ1-5	TRBV18	NA	TGTGCCAGCTCACCGGGGAGTAGCAATCAGCCCCAGCATTTT	CASSPGSSNQPQHF
NA	TRBJ2-3	TRBV6-6	NA	TGTGCCAGCAGGATCGGATGGGACATAAGCACAGATACGCAGTATTTT	CASRIGWDISTDTQYF
NA	TRBJ2-1	TRBV5-6	NA	TGTGCCAGCAGGGCAGGGCACAATGAGCAGTTCTTC	CASRAGHNEQFF
NA	TRBJ1-5	TRBV7-9	NA	TGTGCCAGCAGCCCCACCGGGGGGGATCAGCCCCAGCATTTT	CASSPTGGDQPQHF
NA	TRBJ2-7	TRBV6-5	TRBD1	TGTGCCAGCAGACCCCGGGACAGGGGATCCGAGCAGTACTTC	CASRPRDRGSEQYF
NA	TRBJ2-2	TRBV7-2	TRBD2	TGTGCCAGCATCCTGTCCGCGGGGGGCGCGAGGACCGGGGAGCTGTTTTTT	CASILSAGGARTGELFF
few	TRBJ2-3	TRBV11-2	NA	TGTGCCAGCAGCTCGGTACGGGATGCTAGCACAGATACGCAGTATTTT	CASSSVRDASTDTQYF
NA	TRBJ1-2	TRBV7-8	NA	TGTGCCAGCAGCGCCCAGGGCCCCGCCACCTATGGCTACACCTTC	CASSAQGPATYGYTF
NA	TRBJ2-1	TRBV5-1	NA	TGCGCCAGCAGCTTAAAGGACAACCTAGACAATGAGCAGTTCTTC	CASSLKDNLDNEQFF
once	TRBJ2-1	TRBV18	NA	TGTGCCAGCTCACCCACCCCAGGGGCTCATGAGCAGTTCTTC	CASSPTPGAHEQFF